This passage covers 27 T cell receptor beta chains from one sample sequenced in a study of T cells in localized non-small cell lung cancer. Measured with immunoSEQ multiplex PCR; TCRdb has only the in-frame clones, and not every one. The sample contains 1,500 to 2,000 clones, around a quarter of which appear only once. Sequencing used lung tumor tissue, obtained before any cancer treatment. The receptors here all came from a woman aged 35 to 70 with stage II squamous cell lung carcinoma.

This chain joins TRBV11-3 and TRBJ2-5; the D gene is possibly TRBD1 (6 bases). This CDR3 is built from 14 residues. Per the germline V gene, CDR1 is SGHNT and CDR2 is YENEEA. V lost 1 base to trimming and J lost 5 bases, with 11 bases between them. CDR3 DNA: TGTGCCAGCAGCTTAGGCAGGGGCGGGGAGACCCAGTACTTC. Translation: CASSLGRGGETQYF.

In its sample, this clone was seen a few times. This chain joins TRBV9 and TRBJ2-1; 7 bases are shared with TRBD1. CDR1 and CDR2 (germline): SGDLS, YYNGEE. After removal of 3 bases from V and 9 bases from J, the junction contained 9 bases not matched to a gene. The CDR3 totals 14 residues. CDR3 in DNA: TGTGCCAGCAGCGCCGGGCTAGGGACAGTTGAGCAGTTCTTC. Translated: CASSAGLGTVEQFF.

The chain links TRBV30 to TRBJ1-3, with D perhaps TRBD1 (6 bases). Germline CDR1 is GTSNPN and CDR2 is SVGIG (reference sequence). The CDR3 loop spans 14 amino acids. The V end lost 5 bases, the J end lost 5 bases, and 16 bases lay between the germline ends. The CDR3 loop is CAWLGQGVRNTIYF. The CDR3 coding sequence is TGTGCCTGGTTGGGACAAGGGGTCCGAAACACCATATATTTT.

The genes are TRBV11-3 and TRBJ2-5, with 7 bases that match TRBD1. V shed 7 bases and J 5 bases; nucleotides not matched to a gene: 10. This CDR3 is 14 amino acids long. CDR1 SGHNT and CDR2 YENEEA come from the germline V gene. DNA for the CDR3: TGTGCCAGCAACGAGGGGGCGGACCTGGAGACCCAGTACTTC. It encodes CASNEGADLETQYF.

This clone was seen a handful of times. The chain joins TRBV5-1 to TRBJ1-5; 7 nucleotides agree with TRBD1. V gave up 4 bases and J gave up 0 bases; unmatched junction bases: 4. Germline CDR1 reads SGHRS; CDR2 reads YFSETQ. This CDR3 has 15 amino acids. The CDR3 bases are TGCGCCAGCAGCATAGGGACAGCTAGCAATCAGCCCCAGCATTTT. Its protein product is CASSIGTASNQPQHF.

This clone was recorded a few times. V usage is TRBV9 and J usage is TRBJ2-3; no firm D call. CDR1 is SGDLS and CDR2 is YYNGEE in the germline V gene. Trimming stripped 5 bases from V and 4 bases from J, with 17 bases between. There are 15 residues in the CDR3. CDR3: CASSEVMGWADTQYF. CDR3 DNA: TGTGCCAGCAGTGAAGTGATGGGGTGGGCAGATACGCAGTATTTT.

The genes are TRBV19 and TRBJ1-2, with D hard to call. Germline lookup yields CDR1 LNHDA and CDR2 SQIVND (reference sequence). The CDR3 extends over 14 amino acids. Trimming stripped 3 bases from V and 4 bases from J, with 12 bases between. For the CDR3, the DNA is TGTGCCAGTAGTATGGGCCAGATACTCTATGGCTACACCTTC. Its translation: CASSMGQILYGYTF.

The V and J genes are TRBV5-1 and TRBJ2-1; TRBD1 matches 10 bases. J gave up 9 bases and V 4 bases, and 7 bases lay outside the gene matches. Germline lookup yields CDR1 SGHRS and CDR2 YFSETQ. The CDR3 extends over 14 amino acids. The CDR3 DNA is TGCGCCAGCAGCGACGGACAGGGGGGTAGTGAGCAGTTCTTC. Translation: CASSDGQGGSEQFF.

This chain connects TRBV11-3 to TRBJ2-1; no reliable D call. The germline gives CDR1 SGHNT, CDR2 YENEEA. The CDR3 is 16 amino acids. Trimming removed 5 bases from V and 7 bases from J, with 21 bases in between. Here the CDR3 DNA reads TGTGCCAGCAGCCAGAGAATGGCGCAGCTTGCAAATGAGCAGTTCTTC. Its translation: CASSQRMAQLANEQFF. Full variable domain (rest looked up from reference TRBV11-3 and TRBJ2-1): EAGVVQSPRYKIIEKKQPVAFWCNPISGHNTLYWYLQNLGQGPELLIRYENEEAVDDSQLPKDRFSAERLKGVDSTLKIQPAELGDSAVYLCASSQRMAQLANEQFFGPGTRLTVL.

There are a few counts of this clone. This rearrangement joins TRBV7-7 to TRBJ2-1; 12 nucleotides line up with TRBD2. J lost 5 bases, V lost 4 bases, and 3 bases had no gene match. This CDR3 has 15 residues. Germline-derived CDR1 and CDR2 are SSHAT and FNYEAQ (reference sequence). Here the CDR3 reads CASSSRTSGNNEQFF. CDR3 sequence (DNA): TGTGCCAGCAGCTCTCGGACTAGCGGGAACAATGAGCAGTTCTTC.

This clone turned up a few times. The rearrangement joins TRBV11-3 to TRBJ2-1; a weak D match, TRBD2 (6 bases). This CDR3 is 17 amino acids long. Trimming left V 5 bases short and J 2 bases short, with 19 bases between. Germline values: CDR1 SGHNT, CDR2 YENEEA. Here the CDR3 reads CASSRVVTGSPYNEQFF. CDR3 coding DNA: TGTGCCAGCAGCCGCGTAGTTACCGGGAGCCCCTACAATGAGCAGTTCTTC.

The gene calls are TRBV4-1 and TRBJ2-7; D is unclear. This CDR3 region has 15 residues. The germline V gene encodes CDR1 MGHRA and CDR2 YSYEKL. With 0 bases removed from V and 7 bases from J, the gap between germline ends came to 16 bases. The CDR3 DNA reads TGCGCCAGCAGCCAAGATCCCGGGTCCGCCTGGGAGCAGTACTTC. Translating it yields CASSQDPGSAWEQYF.

This chain links TRBV19 with TRBJ2-3; 12 bases fit TRBD2. Losses at the gene ends were 2 bases for V and 4 bases for J; bases not matched to a gene: 1. The CDR3 is 15 residues long. Germline CDR1 is LNHDA and CDR2 is SQIVND (reference sequence). For the CDR3, the DNA is TGTGCCAGTAGTATACTAGCGGGAGGGGCAGATACGCAGTATTTT. As protein: CASSILAGGADTQYF.

This clone has a handful of counts. This chain joins TRBV19 and TRBJ1-1; the D is unclear. V was clipped by 6 bases and J by 1 base, with 12 bases between them. Looked up from germline, CDR1 is LNHDA and CDR2 is SQIVND (reference sequence). The CDR3 runs to 14 residues. Here the CDR3 reads CASSYGPANTEAFF. The CDR3 DNA is TGTGCCAGTAGCTATGGGCCAGCGAACACTGAAGCTTTCTTT. The whole variable domain, remainder taken from reference TRBV19 and TRBJ1-1, is DGGITQSPKYLFRKEGQNVTLSCEQNLNHDAMYWYRQDPGQGLRLIYYSQIVNDFQKGDIAEGYSVSREKKESFPLTVTSAQKNPTAFYLCASSYGPANTEAFFGQGTRLTVV.

The chain couples TRBV19 to TRBJ1-1; 7 positions match TRBD1. The germline CDR1 and CDR2 sequences are LNHDA and SQIVND (reference sequence). The CDR3 is 15 residues long. V lost 6 bases and J lost 4; bases outside the gene matches: 11. CDR3 bases: TGTGCCAGTAGACTGGGACAGACAAAACTCACTGAAGCTTTCTTT. Its protein product is CASRLGQTKLTEAFF.

This clone was seen a handful of times. The rearrangement links TRBV9 to TRBJ2-4; D is unclear. Germline V gene data show CDR1 as SGDLS and CDR2 as YYNGEE. V lost 3 bases to trimming and J lost 0 bases, with 10 bases between them. The CDR3 has 15 amino acids. The CDR3 protein is CASSDRSLAKNIQYF. CDR3 in DNA: TGTGCCAGCAGCGACCGGTCCCTAGCCAAAAACATTCAGTACTTC.

This clone has only a few counts. V gene TRBV9 combines with J gene TRBJ2-2, with 7 bases matching TRBD2. CDR1 is SGDLS and CDR2 is YYNGEE in the germline V gene. Germline trimming cut 3 bases from V and 8 bases from J; bases unmatched to any gene: 4. The CDR3 is 13 amino acids. The CDR3 region has the DNA TGTGCCAGCAGCGCGCTAGCGGCAGGGGAGCTGTTTTTT. The encoded protein is CASSALAAGELFF.

The chain is built from TRBV28 and TRBJ1-5; the match to TRBD1 covers 8 bases. The germline CDR1 and CDR2 sequences are MDHEN and SYDVKM. The trim removed 8 bases at V and 1 base at J, leaving 7 bases unmatched. This CDR3 contains 15 residues. The CDR3 region is CASRDRGGSNQPQHF. Here the CDR3 DNA reads TGTGCCAGCCGTGACAGGGGTGGAAGCAATCAGCCCCAGCATTTT.

This clone was observed a single time. V gene TRBV19 combines with J gene TRBJ2-7; TRBD1 agrees at 8 bases. The CDR3 is made up of 11 amino acids. The trim removed 10 bases at V and 6 bases at J, leaving 5 bases unmatched. Germline CDR1 LNHDA, CDR2 SQIVND (reference sequence). This chain's CDR3 is CATKTGAEQYF. CDR3 coding DNA: TGTGCCACCAAGACAGGGGCCGAGCAGTACTTC. Using reference TRBV19 and TRBJ2-7 for the parts outside the CDR3, the full variable domain is DGGITQSPKYLFRKEGQNVTLSCEQNLNHDAMYWYRQDPGQGLRLIYYSQIVNDFQKGDIAEGYSVSREKKESFPLTVTSAQKNPTAFYLCATKTGAEQYFGPGTRLTVT.

This clone has just a few counts. The chain is built from TRBV6-8 and TRBJ2-3, with TRBD1 matching over 7 bases. Trimming cost V 10 bases and J 1 base; bases outside gene matches: 11. Germline CDR1 is MNHGY and CDR2 is SAAAGT. The CDR3 consists of 15 residues. CDR3 DNA: TGTGCCACTACGACAGGGATCATGGGCACAGATACGCAGTATTTT. Translated, it gives CATTTGIMGTDTQYF.

The rearrangement links TRBV11-3 to TRBJ2-1; tentatively, D is TRBD2 (5 bases). This CDR3 comprises 16 residues. Trimming took 1 base from V and 0 from J, leaving 10 bases between them. Looked up from germline, CDR1 is SGHNT and CDR2 is YENEEA. CDR3 sequence: CASSLGLSVSYNEQFF. The CDR3 DNA sequence: TGTGCCAGCAGCTTAGGACTTAGCGTCTCCTACAATGAGCAGTTCTTC.

The chain joins TRBV28 to TRBJ2-7, with D possibly TRBD1 on 6 matching bases. Germline V gives CDR1 MDHEN, CDR2 SYDVKM. V lost 4 bases to trimming and J lost 1 base, with 11 bases between them. The CDR3 is 14 residues long. The CDR3 DNA is TGTGCCAGCAGTTCCCTGACAGGATCCTACGAGCAGTACTTC. Protein: CASSSLTGSYEQYF.

The genes are TRBV9 and TRBJ2-7, with 11 nucleotides matching TRBD1. Germline-derived CDR1 and CDR2 are SGDLS and YYNGEE. The CDR3 length is 14 residues. With V trimmed by 4 bases and J by 5 bases, 5 bases remained unmatched. The CDR3 region has the DNA TGTGCCAGCAGCATCCGGACAGGGGGCCACGAGCAGTACTTC. It yields the protein CASSIRTGGHEQYF.

The chain is built from TRBV30 and TRBJ2-1; D is unresolved. Germline V gene data show CDR1 as GTSNPN and CDR2 as SVGIG (reference sequence). CDR3 length: 12 residues. V shed 1 base and J shed 5 bases, with 6 bases lying between them. This CDR3 is CAWSASDNEQFF. In nucleotides, the CDR3 is TGTGCCTGGAGTGCTTCAGACAATGAGCAGTTCTTC.

The chain recombines TRBV7-4 with TRBJ1-2, with a weak D call TRBD1 (5 bases). V dropped 4 bases and J dropped 4 bases, with 10 bases sitting between them. This CDR3 has 13 amino acids. The germline CDR1 and CDR2 sequences are SGHVT and SQSDAQ. CDR3 loop: CASSSDSLYGYTF. The CDR3 region has the DNA TGTGCCAGCAGCTCCGACAGTCTCTATGGCTACACCTTC.

The V gene is TRBV29-1, the J gene TRBJ1-5; 7 nucleotides align to TRBD1. Germline lookup yields CDR1 SQVTM and CDR2 ANQGSEA. The CDR3 runs to 15 residues. V trimming: 7 bases; J trimming: 3 bases; junction bases outside the gene matches: 12. The CDR3 sequence is CSARIQGFYNQPQHF. The CDR3, as DNA: TGCAGCGCTAGGATACAGGGGTTCTACAATCAGCCCCAGCATTTT.

This clone was observed a handful of times. This sequence joins TRBV11-1 and TRBJ1-4; maybe TRBD1 (6 bases). This CDR3 comprises 16 residues. In germline, CDR1 is SGHAT, CDR2 FQDESV (reference sequence). V lost 5 bases, J lost 4 bases, and 17 bases lay in between. The CDR3 sequence: CASSEKSGAFNEKLFF. The CDR3 DNA is TGTGCCAGCAGCGAGAAATCAGGGGCGTTTAATGAAAAACTGTTTTTT.